One sample yielded the 5 T cell receptor beta chains listed below, sequenced in a study of CD8 T cells in ankylosing spondylitis. TCRdb independently ran MiXCR on the 5' RACE reads; one entry per CDR3 protein. Altogether 50,000 to 60,000 distinct CDR3 sequences are present, about 7% being singletons, with the ten largest covering 8% to 9.5%. Sequencing was carried out using blood, either unsorted or a sorted T cell fraction (not recorded which). Receptor source: a female donor with ankylosing spondylitis or in good health (not recorded which).

This clonotype was detected ten times or more. The chain recombines TRBV5-1 with TRBJ2-7, with 11 bases identical to TRBD1. Germline trimming cut 3 bases from V and 4 bases from J; bases unmatched to any gene: 3. The CDR3 spans 14 residues. Germline V gene data show CDR1 as SGHRS and CDR2 as YFSETQ. The CDR3 sequence: CASSWTGGDYEQYF. The CDR3 DNA sequence: TGCGCCAGCAGCTGGACAGGGGGCGATTACGAGCAGTACTTC.

This clonotype was found many times. The V gene is TRBV3-1, the J gene TRBJ2-1; 10 bases are a match to TRBD2. J gave up 8 bases and V 6 bases, and 16 bases lay outside the gene matches. This CDR3 region has 17 residues. Germline values: CDR1 LGHDT, CDR2 YNNKEL (reference sequence). The CDR3: CASRPRLAGARGHEQFF. CDR3 coding DNA: TGTGCCAGCAGACCCCGGCTAGCGGGGGCCCGCGGGCATGAGCAGTTCTTC.

V and J are TRBV7-9 and TRBJ2-7, with 11 positions matching TRBD1. CDR3 size: 14 residues. Germline V gene sequence: CDR1 SEHNR, CDR2 FQNEAQ (reference sequence). With V trimmed by 3 bases and J by 4 bases, 2 bases remained unmatched. In DNA, the CDR3 is TGTGCCAGCAGCTTCGGGACAGGGGGTTACGAGCAGTACTTC. Protein product: CASSFGTGGYEQYF.

This clonotype was counted many times. The chain links TRBV20-1 to TRBJ2-3, with 9 bases identical to TRBD2. The trim removed 3 bases at V and 2 bases at J, leaving 6 bases unmatched. There are 15 residues in the CDR3. CDR1 is DFQATT, CDR2 SNEGSKA, per germline (reference sequence). CDR3 region: CSASGLAGITDTQYF. Here the CDR3 DNA reads TGCAGTGCTAGTGGGCTAGCGGGGATCACAGATACGCAGTATTTT.

This clonotype was seen ten or more times. The rearrangement uses TRBV6-2 or TRBV6-3 and TRBJ1-5; D gene uncertain. The CDR3 is 13 amino acids. V was shortened by 5 bases and J by 3 bases, with 8 bases between the two germline ends. Per the germline V gene, CDR1 is MNHEY and CDR2 is SVGEGT. Here the CDR3 reads CASSPSNNQPQHF. The DNA of the CDR3 is TGTGCCAGCAGTCCGTCGAACAATCAGCCCCAGCATTTT.